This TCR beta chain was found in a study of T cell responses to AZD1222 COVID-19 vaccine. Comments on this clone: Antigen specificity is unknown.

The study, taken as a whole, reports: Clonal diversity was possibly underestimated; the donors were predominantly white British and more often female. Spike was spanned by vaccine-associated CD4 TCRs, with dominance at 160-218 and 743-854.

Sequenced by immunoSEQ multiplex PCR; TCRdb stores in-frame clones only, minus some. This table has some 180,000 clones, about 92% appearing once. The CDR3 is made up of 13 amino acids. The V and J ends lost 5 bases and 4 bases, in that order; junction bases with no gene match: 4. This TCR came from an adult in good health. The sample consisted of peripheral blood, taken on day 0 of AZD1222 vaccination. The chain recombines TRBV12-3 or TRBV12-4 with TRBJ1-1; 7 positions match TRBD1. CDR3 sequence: CASSQGGTTEAFF. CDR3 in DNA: TGTGCCAGCAGTCAGGGGGGGACCACTGAAGCTTTCTTT.